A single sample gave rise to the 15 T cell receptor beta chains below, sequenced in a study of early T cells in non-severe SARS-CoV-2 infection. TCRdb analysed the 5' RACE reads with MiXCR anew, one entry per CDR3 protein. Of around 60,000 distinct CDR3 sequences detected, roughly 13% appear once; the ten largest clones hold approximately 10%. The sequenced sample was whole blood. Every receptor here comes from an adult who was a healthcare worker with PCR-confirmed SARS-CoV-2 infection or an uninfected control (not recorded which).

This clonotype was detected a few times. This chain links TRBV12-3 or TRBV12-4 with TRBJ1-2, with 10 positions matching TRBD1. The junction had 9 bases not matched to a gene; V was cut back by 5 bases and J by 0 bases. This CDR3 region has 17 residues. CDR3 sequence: CASSQPGQGLSNYGYTF. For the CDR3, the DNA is TGTGCCAGCAGTCAGCCGGGACAGGGGCTATCTAACTATGGCTACACCTTC.

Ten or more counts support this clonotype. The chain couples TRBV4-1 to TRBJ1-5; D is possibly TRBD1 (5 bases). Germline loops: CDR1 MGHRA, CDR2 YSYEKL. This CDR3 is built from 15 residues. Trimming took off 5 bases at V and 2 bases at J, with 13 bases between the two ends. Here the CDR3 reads CASSVSGVGNQPQHF. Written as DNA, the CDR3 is TGCGCCAGCAGCGTTTCGGGGGTCGGCAATCAGCCCCAGCATTTT.

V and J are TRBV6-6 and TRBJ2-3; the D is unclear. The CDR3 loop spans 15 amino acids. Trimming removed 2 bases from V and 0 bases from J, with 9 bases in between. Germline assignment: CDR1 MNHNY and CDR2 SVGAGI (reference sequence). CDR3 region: CASSYEAASTDTQYF. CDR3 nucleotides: TGTGCCAGCAGTTACGAGGCAGCGAGCACAGATACGCAGTATTTT.

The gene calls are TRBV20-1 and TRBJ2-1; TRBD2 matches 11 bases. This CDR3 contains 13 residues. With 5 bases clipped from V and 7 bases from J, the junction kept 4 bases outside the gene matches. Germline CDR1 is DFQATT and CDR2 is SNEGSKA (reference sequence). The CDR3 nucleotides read TGCAGTGCTGGATTAGCGGGGGGGAATGAGCAGTTCTTC. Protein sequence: CSAGLAGGNEQFF.

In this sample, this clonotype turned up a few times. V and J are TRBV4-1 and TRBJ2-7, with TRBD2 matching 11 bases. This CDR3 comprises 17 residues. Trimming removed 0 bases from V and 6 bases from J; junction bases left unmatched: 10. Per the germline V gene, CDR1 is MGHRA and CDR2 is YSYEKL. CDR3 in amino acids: CASSQDIRLAGGAEQYF. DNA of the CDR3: TGCGCCAGCAGCCAAGATATTAGGCTAGCGGGGGGTGCCGAGCAGTACTTC.

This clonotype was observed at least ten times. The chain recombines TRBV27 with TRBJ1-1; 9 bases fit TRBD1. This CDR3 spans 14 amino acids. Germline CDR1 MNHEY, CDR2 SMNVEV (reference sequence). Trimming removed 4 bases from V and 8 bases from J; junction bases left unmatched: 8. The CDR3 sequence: CASSSMITGGEAFF. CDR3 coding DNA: TGTGCCAGCAGTTCTATGATCACAGGGGGCGAAGCTTTCTTT.

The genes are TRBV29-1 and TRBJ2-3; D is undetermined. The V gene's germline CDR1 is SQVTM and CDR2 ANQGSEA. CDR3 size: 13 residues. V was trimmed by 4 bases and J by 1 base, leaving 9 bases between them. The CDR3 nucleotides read TGCAGCGTTGTCTCCCTTCGCACAGATACGCAGTATTTT. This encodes CSVVSLRTDTQYF.

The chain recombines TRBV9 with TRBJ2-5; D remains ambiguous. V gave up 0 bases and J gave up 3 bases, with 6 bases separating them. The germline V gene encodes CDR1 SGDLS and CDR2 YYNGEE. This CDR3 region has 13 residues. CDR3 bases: TGTGCCAGCAGCGTAGCCTCCAAAGAGACCCAGTACTTC. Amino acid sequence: CASSVASKETQYF.

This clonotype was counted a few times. The CDR3 loop is CASSQGGVRNTIYF. The CDR3 DNA sequence: TGTGCCAGCAGCCAAGGCGGGGTCCGAAACACCATATATTTT. V gene TRBV3-1 combines with J gene TRBJ1-3; D unresolved. CDR1 LGHDT and CDR2 YNNKEL come from the germline V gene (reference sequence). The CDR3 sequence is 14 residues long. The V end lost 1 base, the J end lost 5 bases, and 9 bases lay between the germline ends. Supplemented by reference TRBV3-1 and TRBJ1-3, the full variable domain reads DTAVSQTPKYLVTQMGNDKSIKCEQNLGHDTMYWYKQDSKKFLKIMFSYNNKELIINETVPNRFSPKSPDKAHLNLHINSLELGDSAVYFCASSQGGVRNTIYFGEGSWLTVV.

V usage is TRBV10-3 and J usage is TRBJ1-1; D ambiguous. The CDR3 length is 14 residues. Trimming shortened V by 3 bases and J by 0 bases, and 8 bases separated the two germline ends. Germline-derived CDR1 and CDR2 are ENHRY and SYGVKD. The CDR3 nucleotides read TGTGCCATCAGTGATTCCCTTTTGAACACTGAAGCTTTCTTT. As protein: CAISDSLLNTEAFF.

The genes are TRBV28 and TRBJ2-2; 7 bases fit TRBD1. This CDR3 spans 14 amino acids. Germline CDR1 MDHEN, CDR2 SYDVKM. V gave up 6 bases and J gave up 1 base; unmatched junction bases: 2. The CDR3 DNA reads TGTGCCAGCAGAGGGGACAGGAACACCGGGGAGCTGTTTTTT. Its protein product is CASRGDRNTGELFF.

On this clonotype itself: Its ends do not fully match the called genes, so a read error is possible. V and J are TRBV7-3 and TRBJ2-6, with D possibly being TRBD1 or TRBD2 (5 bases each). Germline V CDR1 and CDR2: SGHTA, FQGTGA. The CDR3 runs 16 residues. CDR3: CASSLTSGTGANVLTF. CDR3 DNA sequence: TGTGCCAGCAGCCTAACATCAGGGACCGGGGCCAACGTCCTGACTTTC.

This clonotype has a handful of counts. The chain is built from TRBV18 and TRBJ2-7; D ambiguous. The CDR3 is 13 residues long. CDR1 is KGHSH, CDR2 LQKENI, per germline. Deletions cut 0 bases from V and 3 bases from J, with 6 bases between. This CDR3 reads CASSPPPHYEQYF. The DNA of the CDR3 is TGTGCCAGCTCACCACCCCCACACTACGAGCAGTACTTC.

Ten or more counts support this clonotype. CDR3: CASSVQPGGEQYF. In DNA, the CDR3 is TGTGCCAGCAGCGTGCAACCGGGAGGCGAGCAGTACTTC. This rearrangement joins TRBV9 to TRBJ2-7, with 7 bases lining up with TRBD2. With V trimmed by 2 bases and J by 6 bases, 5 bases remained unmatched. The CDR3 is 13 amino acids. Per the germline V gene, CDR1 is SGDLS and CDR2 is YYNGEE.

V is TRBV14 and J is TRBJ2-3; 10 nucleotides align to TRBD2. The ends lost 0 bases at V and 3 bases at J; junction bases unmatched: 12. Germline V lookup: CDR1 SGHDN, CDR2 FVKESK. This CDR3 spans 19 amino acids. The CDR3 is CASSQDPRLSGRGTDTQYF. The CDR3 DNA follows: TGTGCCAGCAGCCAAGATCCCAGACTGAGCGGGAGGGGTACAGATACGCAGTATTTT.